This TCR beta chain was sequenced in a study of blood T cell repertoires in COVID-19. How the authors handled the data: Estimation of nucleated cell counts was performed using reference gene primer amplification. Sequencing used immunoSEQ multiplex PCR; TCRdb keeps in-frame clones, though not all of them. V, J and clone size derive from that table, while D and trimming were established from the DNA sequence. The sample consists of 250,000 or so clones, about 89% of them appearing once. The V and J ends lost 6 bases and 4 bases respectively, with 9 bases between them. Germline CDR1 reads MNHEY; CDR2 reads SMNVEV (reference sequence). CDR3 length: 12 residues. This study enrolled people aged 18 to 89 from approximately 24 US geographic areas. Which cohort a participant joined came from the clinical history participants gave. All recovered Cohort 3 donors got two negative PCRs, got clearance, or saw symptom resolution.

The chain is built from TRBV27 and TRBJ1-2, with D unresolved. The sequencing sample was made of PBMCs or T cells enriched from blood (not recorded which). The clonotype comes from a man between 40 and 49 years old who had recovered from COVID-19. The CDR3: CASRDPSYGYTF. CDR3 DNA sequence: TGTGCCAGCAGAGATCCTAGCTATGGCTACACCTTC.